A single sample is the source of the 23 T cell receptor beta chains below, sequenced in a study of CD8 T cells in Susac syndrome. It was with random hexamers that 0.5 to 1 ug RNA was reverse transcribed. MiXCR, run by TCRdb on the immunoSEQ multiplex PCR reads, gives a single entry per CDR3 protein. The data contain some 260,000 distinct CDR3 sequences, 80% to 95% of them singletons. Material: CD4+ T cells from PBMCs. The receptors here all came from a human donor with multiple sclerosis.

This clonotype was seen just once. The CDR3 DNA follows: TGTGCCAGCAGCTCGTCCAGGGGTCAGCCCCAGCATTTT. Its protein is CASSSSRGQPQHF. The V and J genes are TRBV7-2 and TRBJ1-5, with D possibly being TRBD1 (6 bases). The CDR3 is made up of 13 amino acids. From germline, CDR1 is SGHTA and CDR2 FQGNSA. With 4 bases removed from V and 6 bases from J, the gap between germline ends came to 10 bases. Filled out from reference TRBV7-2 and TRBJ1-5, the complete variable domain reads GAGVSQSPSNKVTEKGKDVELRCDPISGHTALYWYRQSLGQGLEFLIYFQGNSAPDKSGLPSDRFSAERTGGSVSTLTIQRTQQEDSAVYLCASSSSRGQPQHFGDGTRLSIL.

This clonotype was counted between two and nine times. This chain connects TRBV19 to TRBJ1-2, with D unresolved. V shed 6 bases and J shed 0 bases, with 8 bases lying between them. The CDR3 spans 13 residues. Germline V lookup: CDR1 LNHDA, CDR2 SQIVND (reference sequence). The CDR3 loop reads CASRAGSNYGYTF. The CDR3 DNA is TGTGCCAGTAGGGCTGGGTCTAACTATGGCTACACCTTC.

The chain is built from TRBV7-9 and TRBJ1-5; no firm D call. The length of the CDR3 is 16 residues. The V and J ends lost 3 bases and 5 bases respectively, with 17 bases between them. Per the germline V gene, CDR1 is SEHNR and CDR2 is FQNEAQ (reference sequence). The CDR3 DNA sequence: TGTGCCAGCAGCTTGCGCCATCACTTCTCCCATCAGCCCCAGCATTTT. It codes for CASSLRHHFSHQPQHF.

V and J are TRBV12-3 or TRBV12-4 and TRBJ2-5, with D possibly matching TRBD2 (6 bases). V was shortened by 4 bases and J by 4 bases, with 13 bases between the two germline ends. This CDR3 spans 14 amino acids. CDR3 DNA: TGTGCCAGCAGTTCCACCTTGGGGGGAGAGACCCAGTACTTC. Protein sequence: CASSSTLGGETQYF.

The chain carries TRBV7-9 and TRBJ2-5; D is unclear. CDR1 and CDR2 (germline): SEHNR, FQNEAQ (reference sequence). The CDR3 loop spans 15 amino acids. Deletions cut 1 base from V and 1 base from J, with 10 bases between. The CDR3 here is CASSLELAVQETQYF. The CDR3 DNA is TGTGCCAGCAGCTTAGAGTTGGCAGTCCAAGAGACCCAGTACTTC. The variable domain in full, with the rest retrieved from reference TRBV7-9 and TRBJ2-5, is DTGVSQNPRHKITKRGQNVTFRCDPISEHNRLYWYRQTLGQGPEFLTYFQNEAQLEKSRLLSDRFSAERPKGSFSTLEIQRTEQGDSAMYLCASSLELAVQETQYFGPGTRLLVL.

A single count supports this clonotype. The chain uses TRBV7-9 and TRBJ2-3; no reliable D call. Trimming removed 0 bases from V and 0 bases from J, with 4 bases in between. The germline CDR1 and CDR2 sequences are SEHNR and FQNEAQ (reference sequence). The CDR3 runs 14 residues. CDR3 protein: CASSLAVSTDTQYF. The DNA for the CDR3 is TGTGCCAGCAGCTTAGCGGTGAGCACAGATACGCAGTATTTT.

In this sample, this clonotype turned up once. CDR3 region: CASRTGGSETQYF. The CDR3 DNA reads as TGTGCCAGCAGAACAGGGGGCAGTGAGACCCAGTACTTC. The V and J genes are TRBV6-6 and TRBJ2-5; 9 positions match TRBD1. Looked up from germline, CDR1 is MNHNY and CDR2 is SVGAGI (reference sequence). This CDR3 region has 13 residues. After removal of 6 bases from V and 5 bases from J, the junction contained 4 bases not matched to a gene.

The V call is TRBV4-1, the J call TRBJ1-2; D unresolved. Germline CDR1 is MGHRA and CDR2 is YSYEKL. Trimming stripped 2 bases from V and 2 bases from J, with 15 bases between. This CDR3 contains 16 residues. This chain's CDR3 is CASSQLGRARNYGYTF. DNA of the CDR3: TGCGCCAGCAGCCAATTGGGGAGGGCAAGAAACTATGGCTACACCTTC.

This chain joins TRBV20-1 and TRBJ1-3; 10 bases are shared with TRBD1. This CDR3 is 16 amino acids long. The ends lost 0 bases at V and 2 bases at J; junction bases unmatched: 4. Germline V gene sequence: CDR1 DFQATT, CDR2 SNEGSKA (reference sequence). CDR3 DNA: TGCAGTGCTAGAGATTTCGGGACAGGGGCTGGAAACACCATATATTTT. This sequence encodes CSARDFGTGAGNTIYF.

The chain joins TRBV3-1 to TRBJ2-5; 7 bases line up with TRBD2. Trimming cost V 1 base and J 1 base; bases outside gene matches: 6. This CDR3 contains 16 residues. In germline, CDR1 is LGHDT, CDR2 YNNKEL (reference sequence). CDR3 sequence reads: CASSQVPSGLQETQYF. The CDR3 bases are TGTGCCAGCAGCCAAGTTCCTAGCGGACTCCAAGAGACCCAGTACTTC.

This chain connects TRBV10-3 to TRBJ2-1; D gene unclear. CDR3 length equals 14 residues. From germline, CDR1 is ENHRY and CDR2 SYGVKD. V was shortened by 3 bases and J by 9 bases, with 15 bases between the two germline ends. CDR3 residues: CAISDTVEFGEQFF. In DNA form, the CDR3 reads TGTGCCATCAGTGACACAGTAGAATTCGGTGAGCAGTTCTTC.

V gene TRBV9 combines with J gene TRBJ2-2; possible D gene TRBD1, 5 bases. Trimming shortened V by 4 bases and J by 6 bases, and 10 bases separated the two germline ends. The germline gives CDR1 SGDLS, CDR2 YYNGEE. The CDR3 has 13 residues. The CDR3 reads CASSPVGAGELFF. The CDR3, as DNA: TGTGCCAGCAGCCCCGTAGGGGCCGGGGAGCTGTTTTTT.

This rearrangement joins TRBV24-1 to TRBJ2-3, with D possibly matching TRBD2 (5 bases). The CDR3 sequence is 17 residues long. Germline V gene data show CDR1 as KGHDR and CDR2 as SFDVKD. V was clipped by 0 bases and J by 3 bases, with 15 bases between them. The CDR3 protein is CATSDLGLGKRTDTQYF. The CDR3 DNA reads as TGTGCCACCAGTGATTTGGGACTGGGGAAGCGAACAGATACGCAGTATTTT.

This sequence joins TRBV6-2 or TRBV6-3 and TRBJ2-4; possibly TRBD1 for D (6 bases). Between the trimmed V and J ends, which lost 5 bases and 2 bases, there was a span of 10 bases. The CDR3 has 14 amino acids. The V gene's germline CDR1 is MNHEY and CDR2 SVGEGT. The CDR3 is CASSDGQTKNIQYF. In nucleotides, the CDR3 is TGTGCCAGCAGTGACGGACAGACCAAAAACATTCAGTACTTC.

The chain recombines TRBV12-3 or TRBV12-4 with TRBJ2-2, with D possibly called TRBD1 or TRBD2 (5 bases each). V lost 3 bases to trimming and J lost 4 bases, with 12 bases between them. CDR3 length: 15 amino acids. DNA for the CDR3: TGTGCCAGCAGTTTTTCGGGGCAGCGCACCGGGGAGCTGTTTTTT. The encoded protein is CASSFSGQRTGELFF.

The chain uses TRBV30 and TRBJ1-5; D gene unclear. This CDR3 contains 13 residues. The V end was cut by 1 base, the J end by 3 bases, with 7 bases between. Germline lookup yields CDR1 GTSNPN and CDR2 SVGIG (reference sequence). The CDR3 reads CAWSDGVNQPQHF. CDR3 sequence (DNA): TGTGCCTGGAGTGACGGAGTCAATCAGCCCCAGCATTTT.

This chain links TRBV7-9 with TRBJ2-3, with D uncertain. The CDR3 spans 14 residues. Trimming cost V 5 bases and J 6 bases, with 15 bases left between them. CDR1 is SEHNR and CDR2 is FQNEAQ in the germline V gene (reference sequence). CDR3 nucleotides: TGTGCCAGCAGCCGCCCCCCACCACGGGATACGCAGTATTTT. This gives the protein CASSRPPPRDTQYF.

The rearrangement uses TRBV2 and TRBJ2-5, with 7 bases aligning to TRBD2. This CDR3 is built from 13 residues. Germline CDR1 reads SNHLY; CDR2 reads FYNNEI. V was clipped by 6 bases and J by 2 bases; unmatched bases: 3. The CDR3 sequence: CASSWDYQETQYF. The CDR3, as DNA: TGTGCCAGCAGCTGGGACTATCAAGAGACCCAGTACTTC.

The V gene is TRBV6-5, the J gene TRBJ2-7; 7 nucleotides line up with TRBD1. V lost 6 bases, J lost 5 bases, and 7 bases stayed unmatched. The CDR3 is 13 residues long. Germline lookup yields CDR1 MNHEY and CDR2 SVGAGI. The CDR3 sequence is CASRPTGLDEQYF. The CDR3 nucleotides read TGTGCCAGCAGACCGACAGGGCTCGACGAGCAGTACTTC.

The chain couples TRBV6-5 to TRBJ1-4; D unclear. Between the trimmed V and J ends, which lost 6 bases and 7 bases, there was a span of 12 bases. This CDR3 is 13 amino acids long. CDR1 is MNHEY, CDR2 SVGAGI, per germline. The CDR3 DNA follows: TGTGCCAGCAGCCCTACGAAGGGTGAAAAACTGTTTTTT. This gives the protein CASSPTKGEKLFF.

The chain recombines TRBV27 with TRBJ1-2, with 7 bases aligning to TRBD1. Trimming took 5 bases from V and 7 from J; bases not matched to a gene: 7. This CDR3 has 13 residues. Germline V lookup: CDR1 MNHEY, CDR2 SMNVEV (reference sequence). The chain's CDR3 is CASSTGARGGYTF. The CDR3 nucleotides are TGTGCCAGCAGTACAGGGGCGCGGGGTGGCTACACCTTC.

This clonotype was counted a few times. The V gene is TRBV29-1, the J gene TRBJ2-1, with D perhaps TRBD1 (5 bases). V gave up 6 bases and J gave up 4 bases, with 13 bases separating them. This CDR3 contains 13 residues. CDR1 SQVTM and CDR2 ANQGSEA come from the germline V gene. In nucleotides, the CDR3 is TGCAGCGTCGGCCAGGGCACGTACAATGAGCAGTTCTTC. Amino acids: CSVGQGTYNEQFF.

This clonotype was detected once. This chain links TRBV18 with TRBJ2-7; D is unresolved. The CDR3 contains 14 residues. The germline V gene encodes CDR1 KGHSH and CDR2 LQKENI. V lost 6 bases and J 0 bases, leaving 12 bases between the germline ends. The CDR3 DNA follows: TGTGCCAGCTCCCCGGGCCCTAGCTCCTACGAGCAGTACGTC. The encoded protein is CASSPGPSSYEQYV.